Listed below are T cell receptor beta chains from one sample, sequenced in a study of CD8+CD57+ T cells in acquired aplastic anemia. TCRdb recomputed calls from the reads with MiXCR, one row per CDR3 protein. The profile shows some 150,000 distinct CDR3 sequences, roughly two fifths of them singletons. The sample consisted of sorted CD4+, CD8+, or CD8+CD57+ T cells (not recorded which) from PBMCs. Every receptor here comes from a human donor in good health, serving as a control. Each CDR3 is given with its conserved first and last residue. Each record gives: V gene, clone size, D gene, J gene, CDR3 DNA, CDR3 protein. A D gene is named only where the DNA matches it firmly. A clone size is listed for some rows: how often the clone was seen (once, few, many), or a class if it is expanded.

TRBV10-2	.	TRBD1	TRBJ1-3	TGCGCCAGCAGTGACCTAGGGACAGGGTCTGGAAACACCATATATTTT	CASSDLGTGSGNTIYF
TRBV20-1	many	TRBD1	TRBJ1-2	TGCAGTGCCATGGACAGGGGGCGAGTCGGAAGTGGCTACACCTTC	CSAMDRGRVGSGYTF
TRBV20-1	many	TRBD1	TRBJ1-2	TGCAGTGCTAGAGACAGGGGGCAGGGCTACACCTTC	CSARDRGQGYTF
TRBV5-1	many	TRBD1	TRBJ1-2	TGCGCCAGCAGCTTGGGGGGGACAGGGGCGAACTATGGCTACACCTTC	CASSLGGTGANYGYTF
TRBV15	.	.	TRBJ2-5	TGTGCCACCAGCAGAGACAGGGAAGAGACCCAGTACTTC	CATSRDREETQYF
TRBV5-4	few	TRBD2	TRBJ2-3	TGTGCCAGCAGCTCGAAACCGATAGCGGGAGCTGGCTCAGATACGCAGTATTTT	CASSSKPIAGAGSDTQYF
TRBV20-1	many	TRBD2	TRBJ2-7	TGCAGTGCTAGGAGACTAGCGGGAGGATCCTACGAGCAGTACTTC	CSARRLAGGSYEQYF
TRBV20-1	.	TRBD1	TRBJ1-2	TGCAGTGCTAAGGGGACAGGTGGGCGCTATGGCTACACCTTC	CSAKGTGGRYGYTF
TRBV7-8	.	TRBD1	TRBJ1-5	TGTGCCAGCGGGGACAGGCAGAATCAGCCCCAGCATTTT	CASGDRQNQPQHF
TRBV24-1	many	.	TRBJ1-2	TGTGCCACCAGTAGGGGGGCTAACTACACCTTC	CATSRGANYTF
TRBV18	few	TRBD1	TRBJ1-1	TGTGCCAGCTCACCAACAGGGGATCGGACTGAAGCTTTCTTT	CASSPTGDRTEAFF
TRBV7-8	.	.	TRBJ2-2	TGTGCCAGCAGCTTTCCCTCCAGGGAGCTGTTTTTT	CASSFPSRELFF
TRBV7-7	.	TRBD2	TRBJ2-5	TGTGCTAGCAGCTTAGCGTTCGGGGGGGCACAAGAGACCCAGTACTTC	CASSLAFGGAQETQYF
TRBV19	.	.	TRBJ1-5	TGTGCCAGTAGTATTGCTCACGATAGCAATCAGCCCCAGCATTTT	CASSIAHDSNQPQHF
TRBV12-3/TRBV12-4	many	.	TRBJ1-6	TGTGCCAGCAGGAACGGGAGAAATAATTCACCCCTCCACTTT	CASRNGRNNSPLHF
TRBV29-1	.	.	TRBJ1-1	TGCAGCGTTGCCCTGACAGCGAACACTGAAGCTTTCTTT	CSVALTANTEAFF
TRBV5-5	many	.	TRBJ1-3	TGTGCCAGCAGCTTCGGACAGGGAAACACCATATATTTT	CASSFGQGNTIYF
TRBV20-1	many	TRBD2	TRBJ2-7	TGCAGTGCTCGCGGGGGACTAGCGGGAGGAGGCGAGCAGTACTTC	CSARGGLAGGGEQYF